The 4 T cell receptor beta chains below were found in one sample sequenced in a study of T-cell memory formation after mild COVID-19. One entry per CDR3 protein, called by TCRdb with MiXCR from the 5' RACE reads. The repertoire holds some 57,000 distinct CDR3 sequences, with less than 15% as singletons. Sequencing used PBMCs or a T cell subset sorted from them (not recorded which). The receptors shown here come from a man between 18 and 29 years old who had mild COVID-19 (a few samples of this study predate the infection). Cell type and time point are not known.

Ten or more counts support this clonotype. This chain connects TRBV7-2 to TRBJ2-1; TRBD2 agrees at 8 bases. This CDR3 is 15 amino acids long. Germline trimming cut 3 bases from V and 6 bases from J; bases unmatched to any gene: 7. CDR1 and CDR2 (germline): SGHTA, FQGNSA. The CDR3 DNA is TGTGCCAGCAGCTTGCCAGCGGGGGATGTCAATGAGCAGTTCTTC. Translated, it gives CASSLPAGDVNEQFF.

This clonotype was observed many times. This sequence joins TRBV10-1 and TRBJ2-3; D uncertain. This CDR3 has 11 amino acids. Trimming took 4 bases from V and 8 from J, leaving 7 bases between them. CDR1 and CDR2 (germline): WNHNN, SYGVQD (reference sequence). The CDR3 sequence is CASSGIGTQYF. The CDR3 region has the DNA TGCGCCAGCAGTGGAATTGGTACGCAGTATTTT.

At least ten counts were recorded for this clonotype. The chain is built from TRBV5-6 and TRBJ2-7; maybe TRBD1 (6 bases). Germline lookup yields CDR1 SGHDT and CDR2 YYEEEE. The CDR3 is 12 residues long. Trimming pared 4 bases from V and 4 bases from J, leaving 9 bases between. The CDR3 DNA reads as TGTGCCAGCAGCATGGGGACATACGAGCAGTACGTC. Translation: CASSMGTYEQYV.

J is TRBJ1-5 and V is TRBV7-2; D gene uncertain. The CDR3 is 16 residues long. Germline V gene lookup returns CDR1 SGHTA and CDR2 FQGNSA. V dropped 4 bases and J dropped 6 bases, with 19 bases sitting between them. The CDR3 sequence: CASSSLPAGGGQPQHF. The CDR3 bases are TGTGCCAGCAGCTCCCTACCGGCGGGCGGCGGTCAGCCCCAGCATTTT.